This TCR beta chain originates from a study of blood T cell repertoires in COVID-19. On the study more broadly: Sources were T cells, B-cell-depleted T cells, or PBMCs; the material itself was cDNA or gDNA.

This CDR3 has 12 amino acids. CDR1 is LNHDA and CDR2 is SQIVND in the germline V gene (reference sequence). The V gene lost 1 base and the J gene lost 6 bases, with 7 bases spanning the gap. Method: immunoSEQ multiplex PCR; TCRdb's copy keeps in-frame clones and lacks some. The sample has roughly 250,000 clones, over 75% seen once. The specimen sequenced was PBMCs or T cells enriched from blood (not recorded which). The receptor was isolated from a woman younger than 45 who had recovered from COVID-19. This sequence joins TRBV19 and TRBJ2-7, with no clear D. As DNA, the CDR3 is TGTGCCAGTAGTATAGGGAGTAGCGAGCAGTACTTC. It codes for CASSIGSSEQYF.